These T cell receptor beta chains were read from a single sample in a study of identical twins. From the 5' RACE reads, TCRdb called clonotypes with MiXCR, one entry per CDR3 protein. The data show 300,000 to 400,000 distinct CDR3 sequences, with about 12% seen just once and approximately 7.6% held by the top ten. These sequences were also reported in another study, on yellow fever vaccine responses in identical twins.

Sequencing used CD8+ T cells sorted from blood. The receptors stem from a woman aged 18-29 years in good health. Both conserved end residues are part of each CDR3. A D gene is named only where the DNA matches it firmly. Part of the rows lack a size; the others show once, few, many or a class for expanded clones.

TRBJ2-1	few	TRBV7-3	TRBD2	TGTGCCAGCAGCTTAACAGGCCACCTAGGGCTAGCGGGAGGGTACAATGAGCAGTTCTTC	CASSLTGHLGLAGGYNEQFF
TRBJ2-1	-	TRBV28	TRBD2	TGTGCCAGCAGATGGGGGACTAGCGGGAGTTACAATGAGCAGTTCTTC	CASRWGTSGSYNEQFF
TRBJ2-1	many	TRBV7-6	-	TGTGCCAGCAGCTTACAGTGGGACCCTTACAATGAGCAGTTCTTC	CASSLQWDPYNEQFF
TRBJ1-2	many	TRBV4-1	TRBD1	TGCGCCAGCAGCGAAGACAGGGGGCCCAGGGGCTACACCTTC	CASSEDRGPRGYTF
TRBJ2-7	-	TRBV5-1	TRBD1	TGCGCCAGCAGCCCGGGACAGCGCTACGAGCAGTACTTC	CASSPGQRYEQYF
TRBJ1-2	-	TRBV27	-	TGTGCCAGCAGTCCGGTGTCGGCTAACTATGGCTACACCTTC	CASSPVSANYGYTF
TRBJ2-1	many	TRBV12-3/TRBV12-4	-	TGTGCCAGCAGTCTCAGGGTTAATGAGCAGTTCTTC	CASSLRVNEQFF
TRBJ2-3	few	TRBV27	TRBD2	TGTGCCAGCAGTTGGGGGGGGATGGTGGATACGCAGTATTTT	CASSWGGMVDTQYF
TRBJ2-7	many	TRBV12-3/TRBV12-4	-	TGTGCCAGCAGTTTTAGCAGCTCCTACGAGCAGTACTTC	CASSFSSSYEQYF
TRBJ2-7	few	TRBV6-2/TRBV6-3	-	TGTGCCAGCAGCCGAGCGGGCAGCCCCTACGAGCAGTACTTC	CASSRAGSPYEQYF
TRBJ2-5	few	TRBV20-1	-	TGCAGTGCTAGTATGGAAGAGACCCAGTACTTC	CSASMEETQYF
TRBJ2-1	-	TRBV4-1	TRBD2	TGCGCCAGCAGCACTACTAGCGGGGGCAACAATGAGCAGTTCTTC	CASSTTSGGNNEQFF
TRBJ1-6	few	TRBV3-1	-	TGTGCCAGCAGCCAATCCAACGATTTTAATTCACCCCTCCACTTT	CASSQSNDFNSPLHF
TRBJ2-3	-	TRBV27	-	TGTGCCAGCAGTTTATTTGGGGATACGCAGTATTTT	CASSLFGDTQYF
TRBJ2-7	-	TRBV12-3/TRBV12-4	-	TGTGCCAGCAGTGTAGGGGTCATGCGATCCTACGAGCAGTACTTC	CASSVGVMRSYEQYF
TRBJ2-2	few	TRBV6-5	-	TGTGCCAGCAGTTACGGAGGGGGCCACGCGAACACCGGGGAGCTGTTTTTT	CASSYGGGHANTGELFF
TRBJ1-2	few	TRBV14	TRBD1	TGTGCCAGCAGCCAGACGGGACAGGGGATCAATCGCGGCTACACCTTC	CASSQTGQGINRGYTF
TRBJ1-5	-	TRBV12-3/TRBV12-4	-	TGTGCCAGCAGTTCAGAACCAGCGGATAGCAATCAGCCCCAGCATTTT	CASSSEPADSNQPQHF
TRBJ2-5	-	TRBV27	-	TGTGCCAGCGCTCGTGGAGTATTAGAGACCCAGTACTTC	CASARGVLETQYF
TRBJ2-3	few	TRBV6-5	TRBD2	TGTGCCAGCAGTTACCGGGGACTAGCGGGAGTGGAAACAGATACGCAGTATTTT	CASSYRGLAGVETDTQYF
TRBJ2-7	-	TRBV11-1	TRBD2	TGTGCCAGCAGCTTAGATTCGGGACTAGCGGGAGTCTCCTACGAGCAGTACTTC	CASSLDSGLAGVSYEQYF
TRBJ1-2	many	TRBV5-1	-	TGCGCCAGCAGCTTGGATCGAAGCTACACCTTC	CASSLDRSYTF